This record covers a single T cell receptor (beta chain). These data belong to a study of low-dose radiotherapy and immunotherapy resistance in tumors. Looking at the study overall: Oral aspirin at 300 mg was taken daily by patients for four cycles, beginning on cycle 1 day 1.

Indicated time point: after trial treatment. The treatment is: LDRT plus nivolumab, ipilimumab, low-dose cyclophosphamide and aspirin (RACIN trial). Alpha and beta chains were covered, as first-strand cDNA relied on TRAV- and TRBV-specific primers. It was with a constant-region primer and a V-primer adapter that TCRs were amplified over roughly 19 PCR cycles. TCRdb called the reads again in MiXCR, with one record for every CDR3 protein. The data contain tens of thousands of distinct CDR3 sequences, around 20% of them singletons. The CDR3 is 15 amino acids. Trimming cost V 5 bases and J 0 bases, with 11 bases left between them. The germline V gene has CDR1 SGHTA and CDR2 FQGNSA.

The chain employs TRBV7-2 and TRBJ1-5; D remains ambiguous. This receptor was obtained from a female donor with ovarian cancer. The sample here was PBMCs, taken after low-dose radiotherapy plus immunotherapy. The CDR3 sequence: CASSPGAASNQPQHF. The DNA of the CDR3 is TGTGCCAGCAGCCCGGGTGCGGCTAGCAATCAGCCCCAGCATTTT.